The 5 T cell receptor beta chains given below trace back to one sample, sequenced in a study of circulating CD8 cells and anti-PD-1 response in melanoma. Each library started from approximately 15 ng of total RNA using the QIAseq Immune Repertoire TCR panel. Each CDR3 protein gets one entry after TCRdb re-called the reads with MiXCR. The sample consists of about 320 distinct CDR3 sequences, about 10% of them appearing once. Four subsets defined by PD-1 and/or TIGIT were sorted from live CD3+CD8+TCRalphabeta+ cells. The sequencing here drew on CD8+ T cells from PBMCs, taken at baseline or after one month of anti-PD-1 therapy (not recorded which). All receptors derive from a human donor with melanoma.

This clonotype was seen only a few times. A much larger clone differs from this one at a single base, so this may be a read error. The chain has TRBV12-3 or TRBV12-4 and TRBJ2-3; no clear D. The length of the CDR3 is 12 residues. The CDR3 sequence is CASSLGPDTRYF. The CDR3 coding sequence is TGTGCCAGCAGTTTGGGCCCAGATACGCGGTATTTT.

This clonotype is labeled as large. The chain uses TRBV5-1 and TRBJ2-1; 10 bases match TRBD1. The ends lost 4 bases at V and 6 bases at J; junction bases unmatched: 7. This CDR3 has 15 amino acids. Germline values: CDR1 SGHRS, CDR2 YFSETQ. CDR3 coding DNA: TGCGCCAGCAGCCATGGACAGGGGGAAGGCAATGAGCAGTTCTTC. It is translated as CASSHGQGEGNEQFF.

This clonotype qualifies as large. The V and J genes are TRBV12-3 or TRBV12-4 and TRBJ2-7; D unresolved. Trimming took 1 base from V and 4 from J, leaving 8 bases between them. The CDR3 contains 13 residues. CDR3 coding DNA: TGTGCCAGCAGTTTAGGGTATCGGTACGAGCAGTACTTC. This gives the protein CASSLGYRYEQYF.

V is TRBV2 and J is TRBJ2-7, with 7 positions matching TRBD1. Looked up from germline, CDR1 is SNHLY and CDR2 is FYNNEI. V lost 6 bases and J lost 3; bases outside the gene matches: 2. The CDR3 extends over 12 amino acids. In nucleotides, the CDR3 is TGTGCCAGCAGCCGGACAGGCTACGAGCAGTACTTC. It encodes CASSRTGYEQYF. Based on the CDR3 plus reference TRBV2 and TRBJ2-7, the full variable domain is EPEVTQTPSHQVTQMGQEVILRCVPISNHLYFYWYRQILGQKVEFLVSFYNNEISEKSEIFDDQFSVERPDGSNFTLKIRSTKLEDSAMYFCASSRTGYEQYFGPGTRLTVT.

This clonotype has only a few counts. One base away lies a much larger clone, so this may be a sequencing read error. V usage is TRBV5-5 and J usage is TRBJ1-1, with D possibly TRBD1 on 5 matching bases. CDR3 size: 15 residues. Germline CDR1 and CDR2: SGHKS and YYEKEE (reference sequence). V lost 0 bases to trimming and J lost 3 bases, with 12 bases between them. CDR3 loop: CASSLAPGQDTEAFF. The CDR3 coding sequence is TGTGCCAGCAGCTTGGCTCCAGGGCAGGACACTGAAGCTTTCTTT.